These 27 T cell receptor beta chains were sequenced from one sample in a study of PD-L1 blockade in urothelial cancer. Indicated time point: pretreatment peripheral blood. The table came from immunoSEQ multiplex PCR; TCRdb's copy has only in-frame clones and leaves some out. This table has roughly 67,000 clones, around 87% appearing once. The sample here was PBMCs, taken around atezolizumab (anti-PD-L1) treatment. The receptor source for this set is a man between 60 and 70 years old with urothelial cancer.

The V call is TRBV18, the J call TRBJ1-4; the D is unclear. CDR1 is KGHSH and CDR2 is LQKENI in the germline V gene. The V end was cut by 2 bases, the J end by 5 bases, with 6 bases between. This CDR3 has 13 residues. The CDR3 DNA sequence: TGTGCCAGCTCACCAGCCGGGAATGAAAAACTGTTTTTT. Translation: CASSPAGNEKLFF.

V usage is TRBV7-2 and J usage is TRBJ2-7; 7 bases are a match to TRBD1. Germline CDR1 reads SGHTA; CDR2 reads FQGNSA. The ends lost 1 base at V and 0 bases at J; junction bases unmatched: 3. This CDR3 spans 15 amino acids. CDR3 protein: CASSLEGAYSYEQYF. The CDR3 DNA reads TGTGCCAGCAGCTTAGAGGGGGCCTACTCCTACGAGCAGTACTTC.

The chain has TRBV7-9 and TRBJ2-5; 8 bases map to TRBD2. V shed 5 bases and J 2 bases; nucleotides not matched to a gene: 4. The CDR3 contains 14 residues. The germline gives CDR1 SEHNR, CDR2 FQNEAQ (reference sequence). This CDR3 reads CASSPGLAQETQYF. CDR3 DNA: TGTGCCAGCAGCCCCGGACTAGCTCAAGAGACCCAGTACTTC.

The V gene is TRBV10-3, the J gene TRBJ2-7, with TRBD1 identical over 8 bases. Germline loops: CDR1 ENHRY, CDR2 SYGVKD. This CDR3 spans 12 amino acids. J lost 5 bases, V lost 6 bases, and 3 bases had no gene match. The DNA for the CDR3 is TGTGCCATCAGAGGACAGGGTGACGAGCAGTACTTC. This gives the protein CAIRGQGDEQYF.

CDR3 region: CASHLEGQPQHF. CDR3 sequence (DNA): TGTGCCAGCCACCTCGAGGGTCAGCCCCAGCATTTT. V and J are TRBV2 and TRBJ1-5; D ambiguous. The V gene's germline CDR1 is SNHLY and CDR2 FYNNEI. The germline V and J ends were trimmed by 8 bases and 6 bases, with 11 bases remaining between them. The CDR3 is 12 amino acids.

CDR3 DNA sequence: TGCGCCAGCAGCCTAACCGGGACAGGGCTAACCGGGGAGCTGTTTTTT. It encodes CASSLTGTGLTGELFF. The chain uses TRBV5-1 and TRBJ2-2; 9 nucleotides agree with TRBD1. This CDR3 region has 16 residues. With V trimmed by 4 bases and J by 5 bases, 9 bases remained unmatched. The germline V gene encodes CDR1 SGHRS and CDR2 YFSETQ.

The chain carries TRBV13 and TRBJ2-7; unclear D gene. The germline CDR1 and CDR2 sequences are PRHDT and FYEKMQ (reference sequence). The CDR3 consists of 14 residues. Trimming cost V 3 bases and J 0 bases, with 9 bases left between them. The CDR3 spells CASSFQTASYEQYF. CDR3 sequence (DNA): TGTGCCAGCAGCTTCCAAACAGCCTCCTACGAGCAGTACTTC.

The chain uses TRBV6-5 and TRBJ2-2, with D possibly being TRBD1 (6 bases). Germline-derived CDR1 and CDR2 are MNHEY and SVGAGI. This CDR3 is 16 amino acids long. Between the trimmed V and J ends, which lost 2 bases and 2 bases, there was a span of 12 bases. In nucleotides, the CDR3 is TGTGCCAGCAGTTACCCGCGGACAGAAAACACCGGGGAGCTGTTTTTT. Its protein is CASSYPRTENTGELFF.

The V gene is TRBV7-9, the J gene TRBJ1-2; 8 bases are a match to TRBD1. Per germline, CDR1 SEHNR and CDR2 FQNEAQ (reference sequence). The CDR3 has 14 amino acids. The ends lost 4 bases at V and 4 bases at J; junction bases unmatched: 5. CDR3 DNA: TGTGCCAGCAGCTCCGACAGGGGCTTCTATGGCTACACCTTC. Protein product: CASSSDRGFYGYTF.

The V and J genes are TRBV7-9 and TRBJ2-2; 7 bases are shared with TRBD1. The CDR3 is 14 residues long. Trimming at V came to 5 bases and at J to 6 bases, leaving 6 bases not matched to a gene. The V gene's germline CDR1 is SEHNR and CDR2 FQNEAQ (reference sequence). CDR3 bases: TGTGCCAGCAGCGCCGAGACAGGGCCCGGGGAGCTGTTTTTT. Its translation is CASSAETGPGELFF.

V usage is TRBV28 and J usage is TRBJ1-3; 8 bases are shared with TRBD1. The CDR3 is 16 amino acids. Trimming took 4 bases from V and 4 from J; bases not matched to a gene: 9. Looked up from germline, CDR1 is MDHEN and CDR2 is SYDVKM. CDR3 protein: CASSSYPRTGGNTIYF. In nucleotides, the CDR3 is TGTGCCAGCAGTTCATACCCCCGGACAGGGGGAAACACCATATATTTT.

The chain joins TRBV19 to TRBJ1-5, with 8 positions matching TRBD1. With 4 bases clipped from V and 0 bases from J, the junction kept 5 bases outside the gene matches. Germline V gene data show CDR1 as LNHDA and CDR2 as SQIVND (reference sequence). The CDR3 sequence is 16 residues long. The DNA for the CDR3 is TGTGCCAGTAGTACCATACAGGGGGATAGCAATCAGCCCCAGCATTTT. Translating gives CASSTIQGDSNQPQHF.

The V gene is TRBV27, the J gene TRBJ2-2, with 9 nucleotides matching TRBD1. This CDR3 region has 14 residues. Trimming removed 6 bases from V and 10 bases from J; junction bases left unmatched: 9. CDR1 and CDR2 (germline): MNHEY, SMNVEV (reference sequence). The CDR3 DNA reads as TGTGCCAGCAGGCTCCTACAGGGGGCGGAGGAGCTGTTTTTT. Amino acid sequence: CASRLLQGAEELFF.

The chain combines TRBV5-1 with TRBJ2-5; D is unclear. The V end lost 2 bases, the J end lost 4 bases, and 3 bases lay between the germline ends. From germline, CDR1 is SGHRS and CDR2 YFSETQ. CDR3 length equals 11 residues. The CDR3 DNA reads TGCGCCAGCAGCTTCGGAGAGACCCAGTACTTC. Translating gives CASSFGETQYF.

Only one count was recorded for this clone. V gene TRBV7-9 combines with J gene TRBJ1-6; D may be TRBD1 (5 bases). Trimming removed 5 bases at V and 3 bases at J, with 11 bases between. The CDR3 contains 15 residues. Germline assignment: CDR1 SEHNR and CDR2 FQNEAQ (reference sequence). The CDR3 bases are TGTGCCAGCAGCCATGACAGCGACTATAATTCACCCCTCCACTTT. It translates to CASSHDSDYNSPLHF. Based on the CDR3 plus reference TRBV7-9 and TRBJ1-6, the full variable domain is DTGVSQNPRHKITKRGQNVTFRCDPISEHNRLYWYRQTLGQGPEFLTYFQNEAQLEKSRLLSDRFSAERPKGSFSTLEIQRTEQGDSAMYLCASSHDSDYNSPLHFGNGTRLTVT.

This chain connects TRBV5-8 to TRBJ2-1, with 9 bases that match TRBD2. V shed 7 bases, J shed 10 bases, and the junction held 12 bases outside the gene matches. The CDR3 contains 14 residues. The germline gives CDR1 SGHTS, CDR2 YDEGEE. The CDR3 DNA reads TGTGCCAGCCTCTATCGCGGGGGGGCCCGCGAGCAGTTCTTC. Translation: CASLYRGGAREQFF.

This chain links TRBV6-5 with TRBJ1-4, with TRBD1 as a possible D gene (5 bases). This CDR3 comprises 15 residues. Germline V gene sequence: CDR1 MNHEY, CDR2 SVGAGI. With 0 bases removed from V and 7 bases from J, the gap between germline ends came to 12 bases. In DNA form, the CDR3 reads TGTGCCAGCAGTTACTCGGAGGGGATAGGTGAAAAACTGTTTTTT. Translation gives CASSYSEGIGEKLFF.

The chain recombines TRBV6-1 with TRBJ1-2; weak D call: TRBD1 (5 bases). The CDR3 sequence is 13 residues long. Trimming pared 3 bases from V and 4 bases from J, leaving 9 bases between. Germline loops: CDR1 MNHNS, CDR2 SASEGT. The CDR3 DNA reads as TGTGCCAGCAGTGACAGGGTTGGCTATGGCTACACCTTC. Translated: CASSDRVGYGYTF.

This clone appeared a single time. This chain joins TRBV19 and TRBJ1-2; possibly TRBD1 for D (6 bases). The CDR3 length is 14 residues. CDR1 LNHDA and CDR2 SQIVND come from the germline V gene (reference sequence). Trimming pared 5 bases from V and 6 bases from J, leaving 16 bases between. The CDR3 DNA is TGTGCCAGTAGTTTCAAGACAGGTATTGATGGCTACACCTTC. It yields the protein CASSFKTGIDGYTF. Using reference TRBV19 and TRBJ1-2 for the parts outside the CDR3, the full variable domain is DGGITQSPKYLFRKEGQNVTLSCEQNLNHDAMYWYRQDPGQGLRLIYYSQIVNDFQKGDIAEGYSVSREKKESFPLTVTSAQKNPTAFYLCASSFKTGIDGYTFGSGTRLTVV.

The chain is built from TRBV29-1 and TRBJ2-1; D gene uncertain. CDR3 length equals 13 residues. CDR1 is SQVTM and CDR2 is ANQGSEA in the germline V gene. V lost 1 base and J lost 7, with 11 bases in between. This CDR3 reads CSVEVRLGNEQFF. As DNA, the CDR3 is TGCAGCGTTGAAGTCAGACTTGGGAATGAGCAGTTCTTC.

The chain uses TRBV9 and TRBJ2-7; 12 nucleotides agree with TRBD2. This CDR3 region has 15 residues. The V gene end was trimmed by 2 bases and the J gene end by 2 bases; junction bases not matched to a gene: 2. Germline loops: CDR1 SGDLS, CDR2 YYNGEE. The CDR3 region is CASSVTSGRAYEQYF. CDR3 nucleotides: TGTGCCAGCAGCGTGACTAGCGGGAGAGCCTACGAGCAGTACTTC.

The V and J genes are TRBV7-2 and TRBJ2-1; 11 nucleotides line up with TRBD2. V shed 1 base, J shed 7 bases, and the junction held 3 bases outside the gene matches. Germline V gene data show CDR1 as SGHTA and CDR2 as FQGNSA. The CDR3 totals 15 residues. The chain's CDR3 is CASSLGASGGNEQFF. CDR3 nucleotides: TGTGCCAGCAGCTTAGGGGCTAGCGGGGGGAATGAGCAGTTCTTC.

The chain's CDR3 is CASSGKTVGTEAFF. The CDR3 coding sequence is TGTGCCAGCAGCGGAAAGACAGTGGGGACTGAAGCTTTCTTT. J is TRBJ1-1 and V is TRBV11-1; maybe TRBD1 (5 bases). Germline V gene data show CDR1 as SGHAT and CDR2 as FQDESV (reference sequence). Trimming left V 5 bases short and J 5 bases short, with 15 bases between. CDR3 size: 14 residues.

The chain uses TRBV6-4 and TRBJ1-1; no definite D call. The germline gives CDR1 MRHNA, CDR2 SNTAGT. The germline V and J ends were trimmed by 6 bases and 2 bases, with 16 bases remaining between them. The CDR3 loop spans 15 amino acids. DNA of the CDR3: TGTGCCAGCAGACTCCAGGATACCCTTAACACTGAAGCTTTCTTT. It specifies CASRLQDTLNTEAFF.

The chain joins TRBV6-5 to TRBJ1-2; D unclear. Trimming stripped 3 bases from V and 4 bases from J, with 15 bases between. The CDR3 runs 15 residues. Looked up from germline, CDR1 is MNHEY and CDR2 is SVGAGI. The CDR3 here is CASSYNAAGVYGYTF. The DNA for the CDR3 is TGTGCCAGCAGTTATAACGCAGCCGGGGTCTATGGCTACACCTTC.

This CDR3 is CASSLWTGSTDTQYF. CDR3 nucleotide sequence: TGCGCCAGCAGCTTGTGGACAGGGAGCACAGATACGCAGTATTTT. J is TRBJ2-3 and V is TRBV5-1; 8 bases agree with TRBD1. CDR3 length: 15 amino acids. Germline V gene sequence: CDR1 SGHRS, CDR2 YFSETQ. J gave up 0 bases and V 1 base, and 1 base lay outside the gene matches.

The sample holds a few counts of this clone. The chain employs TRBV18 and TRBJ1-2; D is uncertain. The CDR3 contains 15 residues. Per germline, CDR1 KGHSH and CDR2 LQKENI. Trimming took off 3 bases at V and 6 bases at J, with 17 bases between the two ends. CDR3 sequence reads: CASSPAVGGKDGYTF. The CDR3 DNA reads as TGTGCCAGCTCACCGGCTGTAGGAGGGAAGGATGGCTACACCTTC.